This TCR beta chain was profiled in a study of blood T cell repertoires in COVID-19. Clones were read by immunoSEQ multiplex PCR, and TCRdb kept only the in-frame ones, dropping some. In the table there are almost 25,000 clones, around four fifths of which are singletons. Germline lookup yields CDR1 SNHLY and CDR2 FYNNEI. This CDR3 contains 16 residues. V lost 4 bases and J lost 0, with 13 bases in between. V and J are TRBV2 and TRBJ1-5; a weak D match, TRBD1 (6 bases). This TCR came from a human donor in a cohort sampled during active COVID-19. Sequencing was performed on peripheral blood. In DNA, the CDR3 is TGTGCCAGCAGTGTCCGGGACAAGAATAGCAATCAGCCCCAGCATTTT. It encodes CASSVRDKNSNQPQHF.